This record covers a single TCR beta chain. The data derive from a study of OX40 agonist ivuxolimab in advanced cancers. Method: immunoSEQ multiplex PCR; TCRdb's copy keeps in-frame clones and lacks some. The sample lists roughly 64,000 clones; around four fifths were seen once. J gave up 1 base and V 7 bases, and 4 bases lay outside the gene matches. This CDR3 region has 14 residues. Germline CDR1 is LNHDA and CDR2 is SQIVND (reference sequence). The material sequenced was CD4+ or CD8+ T cells sorted from blood, taken in a trial of the OX40 agonist ivuxolimab. The chain uses TRBV19 and TRBJ2-5; 9 bases are a match to TRBD1. The TCR sequence derives from an adult with an advanced solid tumor such as melanoma, head and neck, liver or kidney cancer. The CDR3 sequence is CASKRDRVQETQYF. In DNA, the CDR3 is TGTGCCAGTAAGAGGGACAGGGTCCAAGAGACCCAGTACTTC.